These 19 T cell receptor beta chains came from one sample sequenced in a study of blood T cell repertoires in COVID-19 (dated by TCRdb to 2020 to 2021). The library was made by the immunoSEQ multiplex PCR assay. Sourced from immuneACCESS, this table was stored by TCRdb with only in-frame sequences that have V and J called. A share of the clones is absent; for the studies checked, an unresolved V gene accounts for under half, and the remainder has no known explanation. Counted in this sample were approximately 350,000 clones; 85% to 90% of them appeared once. Together, the top ten hold under 6.5% of the sample. Sequencing was performed on peripheral blood. These receptors originate from a woman aged 45-59 years with COVID-19, enrolled during active disease.

The V and J genes are TRBV30 and TRBJ2-7; no reliable D call. CDR1 GTSNPN and CDR2 SVGIG come from the germline V gene (reference sequence). V gave up 2 bases and J gave up 0 bases, with 5 bases separating them. This CDR3 is built from 12 residues. CDR3 sequence: CAWSLSSYEQYF. In nucleotides, the CDR3 is TGTGCCTGGAGTCTCTCCTCCTACGAGCAGTACTTC.

This clone came up a few times. The CDR3 sequence is CASSRNWEGNQPQHF. The CDR3 region has the DNA TGCGCCAGCAGCCGCAACTGGGAGGGGAATCAGCCCCAGCATTTT. V and J are TRBV4-1 and TRBJ1-5; perhaps TRBD1 as D (5 bases). Germline CDR1 is MGHRA and CDR2 is YSYEKL. The CDR3 extends over 15 amino acids. V was shortened by 4 bases and J by 4 bases, with 14 bases between the two germline ends.

The chain is built from TRBV19 and TRBJ1-1; tentative D call: TRBD1 (5 bases). The germline CDR1 and CDR2 sequences are LNHDA and SQIVND (reference sequence). V was trimmed by 0 bases and J by 6 bases, leaving 14 bases between them. This CDR3 spans 15 amino acids. CDR3 loop: CASSIDPVGGAEAFF. In DNA, the CDR3 is TGTGCCAGTAGTATAGATCCTGTCGGGGGGGCTGAAGCTTTCTTT.

The CDR3 DNA is TGTGCCAGCAAACGGAGGGGGGCAGGGGGCCTGGGGACTGAAGCTTTCTTT. Translating gives CASKRRGAGGLGTEAFF. The chain carries TRBV11-3 and TRBJ1-1; 8 positions agree with TRBD1. The J segment lost 5 bases and the V segment lost 7 bases, leaving 18 bases of the junction unmatched. Germline loops: CDR1 SGHNT, CDR2 YENEEA. The CDR3 extends over 17 amino acids.

The rearrangement joins TRBV5-1 to TRBJ2-7; D may be TRBD2 (6 bases). V was clipped by 2 bases and J by 0 bases, with 9 bases between them. This CDR3 contains 14 residues. Germline V gene lookup returns CDR1 SGHRS and CDR2 YFSETQ. The CDR3 reads CASSFWDSSYEQYF. The DNA of the CDR3 is TGCGCCAGCAGCTTTTGGGACTCCTCCTACGAGCAGTACTTC.

CDR3 coding DNA: TGTGCCAGCAGCTTCGACAGGGGCTCCTACAATGAGCAGTTCTTC. Protein sequence: CASSFDRGSYNEQFF. The chain carries TRBV11-2 and TRBJ2-1; the match to TRBD1 covers 8 bases. The CDR3 covers 15 residues. Germline V gene data show CDR1 as SGHAT and CDR2 as FQNNGV. The V and J ends lost 3 bases and 0 bases, in that order; junction bases with no gene match: 1.

This sequence joins TRBV4-1 and TRBJ2-6, with 11 bases identical to TRBD1. This CDR3 has 19 amino acids. Trimming took 1 base from V and 0 from J; bases not matched to a gene: 5. Per the germline V gene, CDR1 is MGHRA and CDR2 is YSYEKL. CDR3 sequence reads: CASSQGGQGGFSGANVLTF. CDR3 nucleotide sequence: TGCGCCAGCAGCCAAGGGGGACAGGGGGGATTCTCTGGGGCCAACGTCCTGACTTTC.

The chain combines TRBV29-1 with TRBJ2-7, with TRBD1 identical over 12 bases. This CDR3 is 13 amino acids long. J lost 6 bases, V lost 6 bases, and 6 bases had no gene match. Per germline, CDR1 SQVTM and CDR2 ANQGSEA. CDR3 nucleotides: TGCAGCGTGCCCGGGACAGGGGGCTTCGAGCAGTACTTC. Amino acid sequence: CSVPGTGGFEQYF.

The chain carries TRBV6-2 or TRBV6-3 and TRBJ2-1; 11 nucleotides agree with TRBD2. Germline loops: CDR1 MNHEY, CDR2 SVGEGT. V dropped 6 bases and J dropped 6; count of bases not matched to a gene: 7. This CDR3 has 15 residues. The CDR3 sequence: CASSRLAGFPNEQFF. The DNA for the CDR3 is TGTGCCAGCAGCAGACTAGCGGGATTTCCCAATGAGCAGTTCTTC.

V is TRBV11-3 and J is TRBJ1-3; 8 nucleotides align to TRBD1. This CDR3 region has 17 residues. Germline values: CDR1 SGHNT, CDR2 YENEEA. Trimming took 4 bases from V and 0 from J; bases not matched to a gene: 8. The CDR3: CASSSRDRTFSGNTIYF. The CDR3 coding sequence is TGTGCCAGCAGCTCACGGGACAGGACCTTCTCTGGAAACACCATATATTTT.

V is TRBV6-5 and J is TRBJ2-5; tentatively, D is TRBD2 (5 bases). V was pared by 0 bases and J by 2 bases, with 13 bases between. Germline-derived CDR1 and CDR2 are MNHEY and SVGAGI. CDR3 length equals 16 residues. CDR3 DNA: TGTGCCAGCAGTTACTCTATCGGGGTCCGTCAAGAGACCCAGTACTTC. Amino acid sequence: CASSYSIGVRQETQYF.

V and J are TRBV4-1 and TRBJ2-1; 10 bases fit TRBD2. The CDR3 has 16 residues. From germline, CDR1 is MGHRA and CDR2 YSYEKL. V dropped 0 bases and J dropped 12; count of bases not matched to a gene: 11. This CDR3 reads CASSQDKTGLATRQFF. The CDR3 DNA sequence: TGCGCCAGCAGCCAAGATAAAACGGGACTAGCGACTCGGCAGTTCTTC.

The chain couples TRBV5-1 to TRBJ2-1; TRBD2 agrees at 16 bases. The V gene end was trimmed by 1 base and the J gene end by 11 bases; junction bases not matched to a gene: 6. This CDR3 spans 16 amino acids. The germline gives CDR1 SGHRS, CDR2 YFSETQ. CDR3 sequence (DNA): TGCGCCAGCAGCTTGTCCGGGACTAGCGGGAGGGGGAAGCAGTTCTTC. This codes for CASSLSGTSGRGKQFF. The complete variable domain, with remaining parts taken from reference TRBV5-1 and TRBJ2-1, reads KAGVTQTPRYLIKTRGQQVTLSCSPISGHRSVSWYQQTPGQGLQFLFEYFSETQRNKGNFPGRFSGRQFSNSRSEMNVSTLELGDSALYLCASSLSGTSGRGKQFFGPGTRLTVL.

This clone was recorded only once. The CDR3 reads CAWELAGGPVGNEQFF. The CDR3 DNA is TGTGCCTGGGAACTAGCGGGAGGGCCAGTGGGGAATGAGCAGTTCTTC. The rearrangement links TRBV30 to TRBJ2-1; 13 bases match TRBD2. The CDR3 runs to 16 residues. Germline V lookup: CDR1 GTSNPN, CDR2 SVGIG (reference sequence). The J segment lost 7 bases and the V segment lost 5 bases, leaving 11 bases of the junction unmatched.

The CDR3 here is CASSQAEWGVGQPQHF. The CDR3 DNA reads as TGTGCCAGCAGCCAAGCGGAATGGGGGGTAGGTCAGCCCCAGCATTTT. The chain links TRBV3-1 (or the pseudogene TRBV3-2) to TRBJ1-5; maybe TRBD1 (5 bases). The CDR3 contains 16 residues. Germline CDR1 LGHDT, CDR2 YNNKEL (reference sequence). Trimming left V 1 base short and J 6 bases short, with 16 bases between.

V is TRBV4-1 and J is TRBJ1-3, with TRBD1 as a possible D gene (6 bases). This CDR3 region has 16 residues. The V and J ends lost 1 base and 0 bases respectively, with 10 bases between them. Germline lookup yields CDR1 MGHRA and CDR2 YSYEKL. The CDR3 coding sequence is TGCGCCAGCAGCCAAGGCGTGACAGGCTCTGGAAACACCATATATTTT. This encodes CASSQGVTGSGNTIYF.

The rearrangement joins TRBV12-3 or TRBV12-4 to TRBJ2-7; no definite D call. The CDR3 is 12 residues long. Trimming took 2 bases from V and 5 from J, leaving 7 bases between them. CDR3 protein: CASSLPYNEQYF. For the CDR3, the DNA is TGTGCCAGCAGTTTACCTTACAACGAGCAGTACTTC.

This chain connects TRBV3-1 (or the pseudogene TRBV3-2) to TRBJ1-2; D not resolved. This CDR3 has 13 amino acids. In germline, CDR1 is LGHDT, CDR2 YNNKEL (reference sequence). The V end lost 2 bases, the J end lost 6 bases, and 10 bases lay between the germline ends. In nucleotides, the CDR3 is TGTGCCAGCAGCCAACAGTCAGTCGATGGCTACACCTTC. Protein sequence: CASSQQSVDGYTF.

The rearrangement uses TRBV15 and TRBJ2-3, with 12 nucleotides matching TRBD2. Germline V gene sequence: CDR1 LNHNV, CDR2 YYDKDF (reference sequence). V was pared by 2 bases and J by 2 bases, with 5 bases of the junction left unmatched. This CDR3 comprises 17 residues. CDR3: CATSRPTSGSSTDTQYF. The CDR3 DNA follows: TGTGCCACCAGCAGACCGACTAGCGGGAGCTCCACAGATACGCAGTATTTT.